This record looks at one T cell receptor (beta chain) sequence and its context. Genomic DNA of each subset was evenly split across several immunoSEQ plates. In the original workflow: Quality scores were absent from the junction-only immunoSEQ sequences, so filtering differed. This table comes from immunoSEQ multiplex PCR, and its TCRdb copy is limited to in-frame clones, with some not included. D and trimming were read from the DNA, whereas the V and J calls and clone size are those reported in that table. The sample has about 470,000 clones; roughly 77% are singletons. The V gene lost 3 bases and the J gene lost 0 bases, with 13 bases spanning the gap. This CDR3 has 16 amino acids. From germline, CDR1 is SGHTS and CDR2 YDEGEE. The data stem from a study of shared clonotypes between healthy human individuals. There were no recent acute infections or vaccinations among the donors, who were healthy HIV-negative adults.

V is TRBV5-8 and J is TRBJ2-1, with D possibly being TRBD1 (6 bases). The receptor's source is a woman in her forties in good health. Some clones in this sample may be carry-over from other donors' samples. Material: PBMCs. Here the CDR3 DNA reads TGTGCCAGCAGCTGGGACATCGGCCGCTCCTACAATGAGCAGTTCTTC. Its translation: CASSWDIGRSYNEQFF.